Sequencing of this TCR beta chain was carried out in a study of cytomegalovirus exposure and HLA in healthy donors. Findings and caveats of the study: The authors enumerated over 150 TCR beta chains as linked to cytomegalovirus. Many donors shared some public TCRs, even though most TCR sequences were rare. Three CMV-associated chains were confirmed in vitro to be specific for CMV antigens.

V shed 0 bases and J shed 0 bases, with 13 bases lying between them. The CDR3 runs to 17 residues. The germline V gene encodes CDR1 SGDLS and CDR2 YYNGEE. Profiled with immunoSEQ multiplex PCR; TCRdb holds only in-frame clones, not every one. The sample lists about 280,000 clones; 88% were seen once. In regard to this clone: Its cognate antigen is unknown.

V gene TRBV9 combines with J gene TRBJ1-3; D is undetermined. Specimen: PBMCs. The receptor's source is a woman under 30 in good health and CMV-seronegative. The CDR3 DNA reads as TGTGCCAGCAGCGTAGACCACCCACTCGACTCTGGAAACACCATATATTTT. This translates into CASSVDHPLDSGNTIYF.